The source of this T cell receptor (beta chain) is a study of shared T cell receptors in the human thymus. V lost 3 bases to trimming and J lost 6 bases, with 9 bases between them. Germline CDR1 SGHDT, CDR2 YYEEEE. The length of the CDR3 is 12 residues. Generated by immunoSEQ multiplex PCR, the TCRdb table keeps only in-frame clones and is missing some. The sample includes over 650,000 clones, more than 75% seen only once; the top ten take roughly 0.0094%. These data also formed part of another study, on human thymus T cells.

Input material: thymocytes. V usage is TRBV5-6 and J usage is TRBJ1-1; the D is unclear. The sequence derives from a boy under two years old with a congenital heart defect. The CDR3 bases are TGTGCCAGCAGCTCGTCCCTCGCTGAAGCTTTCTTT. Translation: CASSSSLAEAFF.